These 20 T cell receptor beta chains share one sample of origin, sequenced in a study of control samples from healthy donors and cancer patients. Clones were sequenced by immunoSEQ multiplex PCR, and TCRdb holds only the in-frame ones, with some missing. The data contain 170,000 or so clones, approximately 92% of them seen just once; the ten biggest clones take up about 1.6%. Material for sequencing was blood. All receptors come from a man aged 18-30 years in good health.

This chain joins TRBV5-6 and TRBJ1-1, with D uncertain. The V end lost 1 base, the J end lost 3 bases, and 7 bases lay between the germline ends. The CDR3 is made up of 13 amino acids. In germline, CDR1 is SGHDT, CDR2 YYEEEE. CDR3 nucleotide sequence: TGTGCCAGCAGCTTGCAGCAGGACACTGAAGCTTTCTTT. The encoded protein is CASSLQQDTEAFF.

V is TRBV28 and J is TRBJ2-1; 7 bases fit TRBD2. Germline CDR1 MDHEN, CDR2 SYDVKM. The CDR3 has 10 residues. Germline trimming cut 8 bases from V and 12 bases from J; bases unmatched to any gene: 4. Here the CDR3 DNA reads TGTGCCAGCCCGGGACTATTGCAGTTCTTC. Its protein product is CASPGLLQFF.

The chain employs TRBV3-1 (or the pseudogene TRBV3-2) and TRBJ1-4; no clear D gene. Germline V gene lookup returns CDR1 LGHDT and CDR2 YNNKEL (reference sequence). CDR3 length: 14 residues. V was clipped by 4 bases and J by 0 bases, with 6 bases between them. The chain's CDR3 is CASSRAPTNEKLFF. The CDR3 coding sequence is TGTGCCAGCAGCCGCGCTCCAACTAATGAAAAACTGTTTTTT.

This clone has a handful of counts. V usage is TRBV7-6 and J usage is TRBJ2-7; D is undetermined. Germline lookup yields CDR1 SGHVS and CDR2 FNYEAQ. The germline V and J ends were trimmed by 0 bases and 4 bases, with 7 bases remaining between them. CDR3 length: 13 amino acids. The CDR3 nucleotides read TGTGCCAGCAGCTTAGCGTCTAATTACGAGCAGTACTTC. The encoded protein is CASSLASNYEQYF.

V gene TRBV9 combines with J gene TRBJ2-2; 7 bases line up with TRBD1. V was clipped by 1 base and J by 0 bases; unmatched bases: 3. Germline V lookup: CDR1 SGDLS, CDR2 YYNGEE. The CDR3 is made up of 16 amino acids. CDR3 sequence (DNA): TGTGCCAGCAGCGTATACAGGGGAGCGAACACCGGGGAGCTGTTTTTT. It translates to CASSVYRGANTGELFF. Drawing the rest from reference TRBV9 and TRBJ2-2, the complete variable domain is DSGVTQTPKHLITATGQRVTLRCSPRSGDLSVYWYQQSLDQGLQFLIQYYNGEERAKGNILERFSAQQFPDLHSELNLSSLELGDSALYFCASSVYRGANTGELFFGEGSRLTVL.

The gene calls are TRBV6-5 and TRBJ2-7, with D perhaps TRBD1 (5 bases). Germline CDR1 is MNHEY and CDR2 is SVGAGI. Trimming cost V 7 bases and J 6 bases, with 22 bases left between them. This CDR3 region has 15 residues. The CDR3 spells CASNWGPSIDSEQYF. The CDR3 coding sequence is TGTGCCAGCAATTGGGGCCCGAGTATTGACTCCGAGCAGTACTTC.

The chain carries TRBV10-3 and TRBJ1-5; no firm D call. V dropped 4 bases and J dropped 2 bases, with 6 bases sitting between them. CDR3 size: 13 residues. The germline V gene has CDR1 ENHRY and CDR2 SYGVKD. The CDR3 here is CAISAGGNQPQHF. In DNA, the CDR3 is TGTGCCATCAGTGCCGGTGGCAATCAGCCCCAGCATTTT.

The chain couples TRBV9 to TRBJ2-2; D may be TRBD1 or TRBD2 (6 bases each). The CDR3 sequence is 15 residues long. Germline loops: CDR1 SGDLS, CDR2 YYNGEE. The V and J ends lost 3 bases and 3 bases respectively, with 12 bases between them. CDR3 DNA sequence: TGTGCCAGCAGCGGGGGGGCATTCGACACCGGGGAGCTGTTTTTT. Translation gives CASSGGAFDTGELFF.

J is TRBJ2-1 and V is TRBV28, with D perhaps matching TRBD1 (5 bases). Trimming cost V 5 bases and J 9 bases, with 14 bases left between them. The germline CDR1 and CDR2 sequences are MDHEN and SYDVKM. This CDR3 comprises 13 residues. DNA for the CDR3: TGTGCCAGCAGTCGGACCCAGGGCGGTGAGCAGTTCTTC. This codes for CASSRTQGGEQFF.

The rearrangement uses TRBV18 and TRBJ1-1, with TRBD1 identical over 12 bases. Germline-derived CDR1 and CDR2 are KGHSH and LQKENI. CDR3 length: 15 residues. V lost 8 bases and J lost 1; bases outside the gene matches: 5. CDR3 residues: CASGGQGAANTEAFF. CDR3 in DNA: TGTGCCAGCGGGGGACAGGGGGCGGCGAACACTGAAGCTTTCTTT.

The rearrangement links TRBV19 to TRBJ2-7; tentatively, D is TRBD1 (5 bases). The CDR3 runs to 14 residues. Per the germline V gene, CDR1 is LNHDA and CDR2 is SQIVND (reference sequence). Trimming shortened V by 3 bases and J by 1 base, and 10 bases separated the two germline ends. In nucleotides, the CDR3 is TGTGCCAGTAGTATTCTACAGGATTCCTACGAGCAGTACTTC. Amino acid sequence: CASSILQDSYEQYF.

The chain carries TRBV5-4 and TRBJ1-2, with D hard to call. Germline V gene sequence: CDR1 SGHNT, CDR2 YYREEE (reference sequence). V shed 3 bases and J shed 0 bases, with 9 bases lying between them. The CDR3 has 14 residues. This CDR3 is CASSSNQANYGYTF. The CDR3 DNA follows: TGTGCCAGCAGCTCCAACCAAGCTAACTATGGCTACACCTTC.

This chain connects TRBV2 to TRBJ1-1; a weak D match, TRBD1 (5 bases). The germline V and J ends were trimmed by 10 bases and 2 bases, with 20 bases remaining between them. The CDR3 covers 15 residues. In germline, CDR1 is SNHLY, CDR2 FYNNEI. CDR3 sequence (DNA): TGTGCCACCACCAACGCGGGACGGATAAACACTGAAGCTTTCTTT. It is translated as CATTNAGRINTEAFF.

The chain joins TRBV7-3 to TRBJ2-3; D is perhaps TRBD2 (6 bases). V was shortened by 4 bases and J by 1 base, with 12 bases between the two germline ends. From germline, CDR1 is SGHTA and CDR2 FQGTGA. The CDR3 spans 15 residues. The chain's CDR3 is CASSSVGGGTDTQYF. CDR3 in DNA: TGTGCCAGCAGCTCCGTAGGAGGGGGCACAGATACGCAGTATTTT.

This chain joins TRBV10-3 and TRBJ1-3; the D gene is possibly TRBD1 (5 bases). The CDR3 is 16 residues long. V was clipped by 4 bases and J by 0 bases, with 13 bases between them. CDR1 is ENHRY and CDR2 is SYGVKD in the germline V gene. CDR3 sequence (DNA): TGTGCCATCAGTGGCAGCAGGGTGTTCTCTGGAAACACCATATATTTT. It codes for CAISGSRVFSGNTIYF.

This chain uses TRBV6-5 with TRBJ2-1, with D perhaps given as TRBD1 or TRBD2 (5 bases each). Trimming stripped 2 bases from V and 3 bases from J, with 11 bases between. Germline V CDR1 and CDR2: MNHEY, SVGAGI. This CDR3 region has 15 residues. As DNA, the CDR3 is TGTGCCAGCAGTTACCGGGACGTAATCTACAATGAGCAGTTCTTC. Its translation: CASSYRDVIYNEQFF.

V gene TRBV7-2 combines with J gene TRBJ1-5; tentative D call: TRBD1 (5 bases). The CDR3 runs to 15 residues. The V gene lost 6 bases and the J gene lost 4 bases, with 16 bases spanning the gap. CDR1 SGHTA and CDR2 FQGNSA come from the germline V gene. In DNA form, the CDR3 reads TGTGCCAGCAGTACCACGGGACCCAATAATCAGCCCCAGCATTTT. Translated: CASSTTGPNNQPQHF. Drawing the rest from reference TRBV7-2 and TRBJ1-5, the complete variable domain is GAGVSQSPSNKVTEKGKDVELRCDPISGHTALYWYRQSLGQGLEFLIYFQGNSAPDKSGLPSDRFSAERTGGSVSTLTIQRTQQEDSAVYLCASSTTGPNNQPQHFGDGTRLSIL.

This clone was seen a single time. V and J are TRBV5-1 and TRBJ2-7; tentatively, D is TRBD1 or TRBD2 (5 bases each). V was cut by 1 base and J by 2 bases, with 10 bases left in between. This CDR3 comprises 14 residues. CDR1 and CDR2 from the germline V gene are SGHRS and YFSETQ. CDR3: CASSLRDRAYEQYF. CDR3 nucleotides: TGCGCCAGCAGCTTGCGGGACCGTGCCTACGAGCAGTACTTC. The whole variable domain, remainder taken from reference TRBV5-1 and TRBJ2-7, is KAGVTQTPRYLIKTRGQQVTLSCSPISGHRSVSWYQQTPGQGLQFLFEYFSETQRNKGNFPGRFSGRQFSNSRSEMNVSTLELGDSALYLCASSLRDRAYEQYFGPGTRLTVT.

The chain has TRBV19 and TRBJ2-7; 8 nucleotides agree with TRBD1. J lost 0 bases, V lost 6 bases, and 4 bases had no gene match. In germline, CDR1 is LNHDA, CDR2 SQIVND (reference sequence). The CDR3 has 14 residues. CDR3 nucleotide sequence: TGTGCCAGTAGGAAGACAGGGGCCTCCTACGAGCAGTACTTC. Translating it yields CASRKTGASYEQYF.

This CDR3 reads CASTQGSPGELFF. In DNA, the CDR3 is TGTGCCAGCACGCAGGGGTCACCCGGGGAGCTGTTTTTT. The chain recombines TRBV2 with TRBJ2-2, with D possibly being TRBD1 (6 bases). This CDR3 contains 13 residues. The V gene's germline CDR1 is SNHLY and CDR2 FYNNEI. The V end was cut by 7 bases, the J end by 6 bases, with 12 bases between.